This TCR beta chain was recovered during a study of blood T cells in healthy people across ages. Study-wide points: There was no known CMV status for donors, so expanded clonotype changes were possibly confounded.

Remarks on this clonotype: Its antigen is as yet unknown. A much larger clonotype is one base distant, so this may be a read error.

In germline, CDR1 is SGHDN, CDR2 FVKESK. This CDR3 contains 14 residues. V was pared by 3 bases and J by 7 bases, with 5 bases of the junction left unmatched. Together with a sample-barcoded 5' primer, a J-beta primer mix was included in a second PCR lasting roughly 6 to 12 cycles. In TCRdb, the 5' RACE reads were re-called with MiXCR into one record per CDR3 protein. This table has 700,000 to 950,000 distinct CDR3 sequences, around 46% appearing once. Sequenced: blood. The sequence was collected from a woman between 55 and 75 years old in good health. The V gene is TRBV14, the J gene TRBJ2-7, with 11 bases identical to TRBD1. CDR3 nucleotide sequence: TGTGCCAGCAGCCAGGACAGGGGGCGAAGTGAGCAGTACTTC. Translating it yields CASSQDRGRSEQYF.